This is a list of T cell receptor beta chains from one sample in a study of CD8+ T cells in alopecia areata. The repertoire was sequenced with immunoSEQ multiplex PCR; TCRdb's copy has only in-frame clones and lacks some. The repertoire holds 150,000 to 200,000 clones, with around 60% as singletons. The sequencing used CD8+ T cells sorted from blood, collected at week 24, from a patient treated with tofacitinib. These receptors were taken from a human donor with alopecia areata. Each CDR3 is given with its conserved first and last residue. A D gene is named only where the DNA matches it firmly. Expanded clones are given a class, and other clones once, few, many or no size at all.

- | - | TRBJ2-4 | TRBV29-1 | CSPRAGRGGIQYF | TGCAGCCCTAGAGCCGGGCGGGGTGGCATTCAGTACTTC
- | - | TRBJ1-2 | TRBV11-2 | CASSGTFYGYTF | TGTGCCAGCAGCGGGACCTTCTATGGCTACACCTTC
- | - | TRBJ2-5 | TRBV7-6 | CASSFQETQYF | TGTGCCAGCAGCTTCCAAGAGACCCAGTACTTC
- | - | TRBJ2-1 | TRBV25-1 | CASSRVDEQFF | TGTGCCAGCAGCCGGGTCGATGAGCAGTTCTTC
- | few | TRBJ1-1 | TRBV29-1 | CSVEGSFTEAFF | TGCAGCGTTGAAGGGTCGTTCACTGAAGCTTTCTTT
- | - | TRBJ1-2 | TRBV5-6 | CASSFYERSYTF | TGTGCCAGCAGCTTTTACGAGAGATCCTACACCTTC
TRBD1 | few | TRBJ2-5 | TRBV29-1 | CSVEEGQKYQETQYF | TGCAGCGTTGAAGAGGGACAGAAGTACCAAGAGACCCAGTACTTC
TRBD1 | - | TRBJ2-3 | TRBV30 | CAWTLTGGLDTQYF | TGTGCCTGGACCCTCACAGGGGGTTTAGATACGCAGTATTTT
TRBD1 | once | TRBJ2-6 | TRBV13 | CASSSGTGGSGANVLTF | TGTGCCAGCAGCTCCGGGACAGGGGGATCTGGGGCCAACGTCCTGACTTTC
- | - | TRBJ2-7 | TRBV9 | CASSVALGVPYEQYF | TGTGCCAGCAGCGTAGCCCTAGGGGTCCCCTACGAGCAGTACTTC